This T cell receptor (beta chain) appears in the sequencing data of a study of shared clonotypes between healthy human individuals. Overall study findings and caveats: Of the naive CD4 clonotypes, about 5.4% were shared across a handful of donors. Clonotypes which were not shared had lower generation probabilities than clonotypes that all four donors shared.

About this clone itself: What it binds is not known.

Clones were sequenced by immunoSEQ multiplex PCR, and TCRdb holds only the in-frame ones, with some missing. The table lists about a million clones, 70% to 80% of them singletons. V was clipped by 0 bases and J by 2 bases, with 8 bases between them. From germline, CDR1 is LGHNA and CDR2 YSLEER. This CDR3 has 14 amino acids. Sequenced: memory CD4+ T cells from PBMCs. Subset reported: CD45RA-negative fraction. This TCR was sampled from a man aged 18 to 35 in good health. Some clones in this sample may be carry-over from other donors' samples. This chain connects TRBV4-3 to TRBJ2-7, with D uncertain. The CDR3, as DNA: TGCGCCAGCAGCCAAGACGACCAGACCTACGAGCAGTACTTC. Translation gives CASSQDDQTYEQYF.